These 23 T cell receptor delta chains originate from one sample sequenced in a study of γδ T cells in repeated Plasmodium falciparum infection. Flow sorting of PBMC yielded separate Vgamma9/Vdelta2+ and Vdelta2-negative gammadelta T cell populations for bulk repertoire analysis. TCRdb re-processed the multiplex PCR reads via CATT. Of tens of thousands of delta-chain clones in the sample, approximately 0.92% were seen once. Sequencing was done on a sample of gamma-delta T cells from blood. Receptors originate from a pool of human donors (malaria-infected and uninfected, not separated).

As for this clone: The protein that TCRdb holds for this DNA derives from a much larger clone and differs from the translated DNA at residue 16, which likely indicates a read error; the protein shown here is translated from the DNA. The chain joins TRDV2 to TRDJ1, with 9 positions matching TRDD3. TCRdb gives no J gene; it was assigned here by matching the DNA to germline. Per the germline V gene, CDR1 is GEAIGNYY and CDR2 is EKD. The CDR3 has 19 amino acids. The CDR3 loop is CACDTVGTGGPKYTDRLIF. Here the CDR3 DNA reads TGTGCCTGTGACACCGTTGGTACTGGGGGACCAAAGTACACCGATAGACTCATCTTT.

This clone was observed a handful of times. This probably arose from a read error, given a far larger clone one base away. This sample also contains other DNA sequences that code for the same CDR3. The CDR3 here is CALGELDLKLLGDYTDKLIF. Here the CDR3 DNA reads TGTGCTCTTGGGGAACTAGACCTCAAGCTACTGGGGGATTACACCGATAAACTCATCTTT. V is TRDV1 and J is TRDJ1; 10 bases fit TRDD3. TCRdb is silent on the J gene; assignment here came from matching the DNA to germline. The CDR3 has 20 residues. In germline, CDR1 is TSWWSYY, CDR2 QGS. With V trimmed by 0 bases and J by 0 bases, 13 bases remained unmatched.

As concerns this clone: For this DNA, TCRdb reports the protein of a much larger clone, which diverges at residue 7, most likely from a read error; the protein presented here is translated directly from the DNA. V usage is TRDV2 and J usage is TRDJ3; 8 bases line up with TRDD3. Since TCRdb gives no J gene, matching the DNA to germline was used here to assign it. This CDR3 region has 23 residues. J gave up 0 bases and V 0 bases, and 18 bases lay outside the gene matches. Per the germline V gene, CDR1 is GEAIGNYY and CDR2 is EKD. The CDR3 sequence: CACDTNLSTPGIRFSWDTRQMFF. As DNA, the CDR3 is TGTGCCTGTGACACCAACCTTTCGACGCCAGGGATACGCTTCTCCTGGGACACCCGACAGATGTTTTTC.

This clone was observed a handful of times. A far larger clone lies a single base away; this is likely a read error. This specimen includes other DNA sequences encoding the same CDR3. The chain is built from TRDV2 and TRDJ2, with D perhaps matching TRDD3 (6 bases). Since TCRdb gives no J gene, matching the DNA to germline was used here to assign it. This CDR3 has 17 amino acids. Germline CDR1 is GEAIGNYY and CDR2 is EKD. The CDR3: CACDTVLGTNLTAQLFF. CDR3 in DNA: TGTGCATGTGACACCGTACTGGGAACGAACCTGACAGCACAACTCTTCTTT.

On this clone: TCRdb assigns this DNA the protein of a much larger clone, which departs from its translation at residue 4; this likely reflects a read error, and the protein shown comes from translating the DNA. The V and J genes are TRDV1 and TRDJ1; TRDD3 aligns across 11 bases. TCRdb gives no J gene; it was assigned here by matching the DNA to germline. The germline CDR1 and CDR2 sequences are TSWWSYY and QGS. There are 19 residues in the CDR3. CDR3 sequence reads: CALRDLSSSGGYYTDKLIF. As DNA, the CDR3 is TGTGCTCTTAGGGACCTGTCATCCTCTGGGGGATACTACACCGATAAACTCATCTTT.

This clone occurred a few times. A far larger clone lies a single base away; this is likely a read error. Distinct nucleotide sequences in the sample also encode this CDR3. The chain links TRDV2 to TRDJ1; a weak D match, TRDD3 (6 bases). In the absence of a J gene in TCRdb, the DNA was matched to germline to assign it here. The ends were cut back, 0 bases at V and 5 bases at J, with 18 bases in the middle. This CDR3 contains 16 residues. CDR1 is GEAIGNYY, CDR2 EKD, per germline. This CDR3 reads CACDTGIRGNSDKLIF. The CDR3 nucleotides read TGTGCCTGTGACACCGGAATAAGGGGGAACTCAGATAAACTCATCTTT.

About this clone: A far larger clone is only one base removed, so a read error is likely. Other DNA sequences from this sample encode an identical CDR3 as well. The CDR3 protein is CACDLLAGGNHDKLIF. As DNA, the CDR3 is TGTGCCTGTGACCTCCTCGCTGGGGGAAACCATGATAAACTCATCTTT. V is TRDV2 and J is TRDJ1; 8 positions agree with TRDD3. The germline gives CDR1 GEAIGNYY, CDR2 EKD. V shed 3 bases and J 5 bases; nucleotides not matched to a gene: 13. The CDR3 is 16 amino acids.

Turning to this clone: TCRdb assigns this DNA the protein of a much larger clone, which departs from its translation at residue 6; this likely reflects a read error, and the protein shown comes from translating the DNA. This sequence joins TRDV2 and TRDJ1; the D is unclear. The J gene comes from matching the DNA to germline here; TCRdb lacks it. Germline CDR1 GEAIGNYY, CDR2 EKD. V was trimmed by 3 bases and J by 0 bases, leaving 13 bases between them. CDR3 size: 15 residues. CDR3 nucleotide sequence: TGTGCCTGTGACCATAGGGAACATTACACCGATAAACTCATCTTT. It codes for CACDHREHYTDKLIF.

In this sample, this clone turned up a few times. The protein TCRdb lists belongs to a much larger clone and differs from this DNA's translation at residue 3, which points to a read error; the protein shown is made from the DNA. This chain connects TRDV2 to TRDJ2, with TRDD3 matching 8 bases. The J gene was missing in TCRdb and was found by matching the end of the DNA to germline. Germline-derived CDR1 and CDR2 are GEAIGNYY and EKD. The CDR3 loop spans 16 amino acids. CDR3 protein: CASDPLLGVPTAQLFF. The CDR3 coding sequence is TGTGCCAGTGACCCGTTACTGGGGGTCCCGACAGCACAACTCTTCTTT.

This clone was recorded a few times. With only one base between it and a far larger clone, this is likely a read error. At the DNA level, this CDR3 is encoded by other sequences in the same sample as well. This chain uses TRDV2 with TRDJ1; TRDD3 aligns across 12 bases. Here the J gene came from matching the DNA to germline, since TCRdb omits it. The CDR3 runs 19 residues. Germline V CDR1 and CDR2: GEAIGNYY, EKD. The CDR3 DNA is TGTGCATGTGACACCCTGCCTCCTGGGGGATACGGAAGCACCGATAAACTCATCTTT. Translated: CACDTLPPGGYGSTDKLIF.

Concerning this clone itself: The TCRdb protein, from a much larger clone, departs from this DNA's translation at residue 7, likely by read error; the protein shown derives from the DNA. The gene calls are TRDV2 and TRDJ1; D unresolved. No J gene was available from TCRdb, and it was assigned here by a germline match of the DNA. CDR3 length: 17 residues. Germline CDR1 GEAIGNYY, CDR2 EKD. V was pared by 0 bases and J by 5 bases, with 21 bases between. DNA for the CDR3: TGTGCCTGTGACACCGTCATGAACTTGGCCCGTACGGATAAACTCATCTTT. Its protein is CACDTVMNLARTDKLIF.

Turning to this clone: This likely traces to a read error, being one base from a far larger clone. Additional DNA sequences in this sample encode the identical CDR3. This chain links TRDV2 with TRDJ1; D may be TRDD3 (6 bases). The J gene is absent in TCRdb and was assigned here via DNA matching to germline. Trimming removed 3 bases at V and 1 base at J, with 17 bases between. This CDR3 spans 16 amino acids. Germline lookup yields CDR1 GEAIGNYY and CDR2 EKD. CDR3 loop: CACDPTGWGITDKLIF. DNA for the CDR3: TGTGCCTGTGACCCTACTGGCTGGGGCATCACCGATAAACTCATCTTT.

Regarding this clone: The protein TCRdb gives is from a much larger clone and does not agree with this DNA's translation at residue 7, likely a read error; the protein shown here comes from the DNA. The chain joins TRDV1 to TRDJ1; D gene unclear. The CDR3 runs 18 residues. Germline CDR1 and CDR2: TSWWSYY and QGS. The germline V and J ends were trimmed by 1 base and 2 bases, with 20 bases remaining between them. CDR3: CALGEHTPPGAVTDKLIF. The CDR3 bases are TGTGCTCTTGGGGAACATACCCCCCCCGGGGCTGTTACCGATAAACTCATCTTT.

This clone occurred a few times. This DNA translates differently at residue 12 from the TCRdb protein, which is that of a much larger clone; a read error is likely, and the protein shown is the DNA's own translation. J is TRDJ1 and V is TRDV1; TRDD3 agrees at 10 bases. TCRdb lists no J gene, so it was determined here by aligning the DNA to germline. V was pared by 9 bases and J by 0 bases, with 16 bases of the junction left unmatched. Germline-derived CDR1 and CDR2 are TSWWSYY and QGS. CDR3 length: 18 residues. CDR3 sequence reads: CALLPSYGGYGNTDKLIF. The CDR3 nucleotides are TGTGCTCTCCTACCGTCCTACGGGGGATACGGGAACACCGATAAACTCATCTTT.

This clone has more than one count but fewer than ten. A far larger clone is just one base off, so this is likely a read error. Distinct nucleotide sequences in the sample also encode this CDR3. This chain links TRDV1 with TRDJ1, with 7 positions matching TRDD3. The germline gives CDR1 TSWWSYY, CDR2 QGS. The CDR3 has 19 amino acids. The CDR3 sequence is CALGEPSGGSPPHTDKLIF. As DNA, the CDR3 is TGCGCTCTTGGGGAACCCTCCGGGGGATCCCCTCCACACACCGATAAACTCATCTTT.

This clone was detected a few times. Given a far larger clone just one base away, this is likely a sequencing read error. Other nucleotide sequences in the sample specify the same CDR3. The CDR3 region is CALGDLSAVLGYTDKLIF. As DNA, the CDR3 is TGTGCTCTTGGGGACCTTTCCGCAGTACTGGGATACACTGATAAACTCATCTTT. The chain carries TRDV1 and TRDJ1, with TRDD3 identical over 7 bases. TCRdb carries no J gene annotation; the J gene was assigned here by matching the DNA with germline. The CDR3 loop spans 18 amino acids. Germline lookup yields CDR1 TSWWSYY and CDR2 QGS.

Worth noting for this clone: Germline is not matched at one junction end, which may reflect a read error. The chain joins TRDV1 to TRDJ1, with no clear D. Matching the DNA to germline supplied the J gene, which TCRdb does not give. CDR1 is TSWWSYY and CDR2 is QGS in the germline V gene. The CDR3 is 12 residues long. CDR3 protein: CSVVPHTDKLIF. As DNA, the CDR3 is TGCTCAGTCGTCCCCCACACCGATAAACTCATCTTT.

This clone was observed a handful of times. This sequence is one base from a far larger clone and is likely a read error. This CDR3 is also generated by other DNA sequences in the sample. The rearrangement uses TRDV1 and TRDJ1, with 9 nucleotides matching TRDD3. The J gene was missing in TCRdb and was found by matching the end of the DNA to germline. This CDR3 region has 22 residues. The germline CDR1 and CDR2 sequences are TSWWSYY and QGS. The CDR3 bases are TGTGCTCTTGGAGAACTCCTCCTTACGGTGTACTGGGGGACCCAATTTACCGATAAACTCATCTTT. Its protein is CALGELLLTVYWGTQFTDKLIF.

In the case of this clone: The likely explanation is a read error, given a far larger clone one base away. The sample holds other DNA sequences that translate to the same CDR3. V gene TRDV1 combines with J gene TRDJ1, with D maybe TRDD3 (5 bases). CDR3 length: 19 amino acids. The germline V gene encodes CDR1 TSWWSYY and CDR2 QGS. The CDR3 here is CALGEMGPKPMENTDKLIF. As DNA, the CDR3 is TGTGCTCTTGGGGAAATGGGGCCTAAGCCCATGGAGAACACCGATAAGCTCATCTTT.

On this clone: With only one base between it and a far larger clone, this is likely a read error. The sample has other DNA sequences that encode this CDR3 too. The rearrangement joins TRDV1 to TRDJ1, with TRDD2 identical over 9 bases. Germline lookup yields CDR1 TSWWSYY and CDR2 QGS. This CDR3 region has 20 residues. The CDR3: CALGVPSYEYWSPNTDKLIF. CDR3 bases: TGTGCTCTTGGGGTGCCTTCCTACGAGTACTGGTCCCCGAACACCGATAAGCTCATCTTT.

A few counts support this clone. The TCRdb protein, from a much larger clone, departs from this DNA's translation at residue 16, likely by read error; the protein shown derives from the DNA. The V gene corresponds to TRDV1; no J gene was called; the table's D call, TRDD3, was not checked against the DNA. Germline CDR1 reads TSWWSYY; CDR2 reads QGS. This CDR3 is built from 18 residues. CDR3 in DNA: TGTGCTCTTGGGGAACGGGTAGTAACCGGGTGGGACACCCGACAGACGTTTTTC. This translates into CALGERVVTGWDTRQTFF.

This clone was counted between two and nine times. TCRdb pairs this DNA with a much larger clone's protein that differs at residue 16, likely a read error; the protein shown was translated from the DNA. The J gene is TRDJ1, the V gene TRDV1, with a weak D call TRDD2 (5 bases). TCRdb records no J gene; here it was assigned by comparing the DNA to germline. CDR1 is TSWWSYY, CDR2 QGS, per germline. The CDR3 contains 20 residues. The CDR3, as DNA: TGTGCTCTTGTGTTTCCTGATTTAGTGGGTGTTCCTCTATACACCGGTAAACTCATCTTT. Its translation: CALVFPDLVGVPLYTGKLIF.

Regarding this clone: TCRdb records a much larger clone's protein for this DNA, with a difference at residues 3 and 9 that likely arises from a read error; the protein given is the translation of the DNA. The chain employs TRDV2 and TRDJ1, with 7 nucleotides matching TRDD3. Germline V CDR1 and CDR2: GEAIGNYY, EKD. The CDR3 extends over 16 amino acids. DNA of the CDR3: TGTGCCCGTGACACCGTTGGGGGAGTGGACACCGATAAACTCATCTTT. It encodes CARDTVGGVDTDKLIF.